A single sample is the source of the 32 T cell receptor beta chains below, sequenced in a study of cytomegalovirus exposure and HLA in healthy donors (dated by TCRdb to the late 2010s). Library preparation was by the immunoSEQ multiplex PCR assay. The multiplex PCR relied on a mix of 60 forward primers for TCR Vbeta segments and 13 reverse primers for TCR Jbeta segments. TCRdb took over this immuneACCESS table, retaining in-frame rearrangements with V and J assigned. Such tables are incomplete; in checked studies, under half of the missing clones stem from an unresolved V gene, and the remainder is unexplained. The sample table records around 180,000 clones; roughly 80% of these occur just once. In total, the top ten clones hold roughly 5.2% of the sample. Material: PBMCs. These receptors were taken from a man between 18 and 29 years old in good health and CMV-seronegative.

The V gene is TRBV10-1, the J gene TRBJ1-3; D is uncertain. V gave up 2 bases and J gave up 2 bases, with 13 bases separating them. This CDR3 contains 16 residues. Looked up from germline, CDR1 is WNHNN and CDR2 is SYGVQD (reference sequence). This CDR3 is CASSENAGRTGNTIYF. DNA for the CDR3: TGCGCCAGCAGTGAGAATGCAGGTCGGACTGGAAACACCATATATTTT.

This clone was seen more than once but under ten times. The CDR3 protein is CASSGVQPQHF. Written as DNA, the CDR3 is TGTGCCAGCTCGGGGGTTCAGCCCCAGCATTTT. This chain uses TRBV28 with TRBJ1-5; D possibly corresponds to TRBD1 (5 bases). V was clipped by 8 bases and J by 6 bases, with 8 bases between them. This CDR3 has 11 amino acids. Germline CDR1 MDHEN, CDR2 SYDVKM.

This rearrangement joins TRBV7-9 to TRBJ2-7; no firm D call. Looked up from germline, CDR1 is SEHNR and CDR2 is FQNEAQ (reference sequence). This CDR3 has 11 residues. The V and J ends lost 5 bases and 3 bases respectively, with 5 bases between them. The CDR3 is CASSQDYEQYF. The CDR3 nucleotides are TGTGCCAGCAGCCAGGACTACGAGCAGTACTTC.

This chain joins TRBV25-1 and TRBJ2-1, with D maybe TRBD2 (5 bases). The germline V gene encodes CDR1 MGHDK and CDR2 SYGVNS. Deletions cut 7 bases from V and 9 bases from J, with 19 bases between. This CDR3 contains 14 residues. CDR3 sequence (DNA): TGTGCCAGCACCAATTCAAGGTACGCGGGTGAGCAGTTCTTC. This gives the protein CASTNSRYAGEQFF.

This clone came up once. J is TRBJ1-1 and V is TRBV18; the D is unclear. Germline CDR1 KGHSH, CDR2 LQKENI. This CDR3 region has 15 residues. Trimming removed 0 bases from V and 4 bases from J, with 12 bases in between. CDR3 sequence: CASSPPSSRGTEAFF. In DNA, the CDR3 is TGTGCCAGCTCACCACCGTCTTCTCGGGGCACTGAAGCTTTCTTT. Looking up the rest from reference TRBV18 and TRBJ1-1 gives the full variable domain: NAGVMQNPRHLVRRRGQEARLRCSPMKGHSHVYWYRQLPEEGLKFMVYLQKENIIDESGMPKERFSAEFPKEGPSILRIQQVVRGDSAAYFCASSPPSSRGTEAFFGQGTRLTVV.

The rearrangement links TRBV30 to TRBJ2-1, with D possibly TRBD1 on 5 matching bases. The CDR3 totals 15 residues. V was pared by 2 bases and J by 2 bases, with 13 bases between. Germline V lookup: CDR1 GTSNPN, CDR2 SVGIG (reference sequence). CDR3 residues: CAWSKGHPTYNEQFF. DNA of the CDR3: TGTGCCTGGAGTAAGGGGCACCCAACCTACAATGAGCAGTTCTTC.

The chain combines TRBV29-1 with TRBJ2-7; D gene unclear. V was cut by 4 bases and J by 2 bases, with 9 bases left in between. Germline loops: CDR1 SQVTM, CDR2 ANQGSEA. The CDR3 is 12 amino acids. The CDR3 is CSVVVKTYEQYF. The CDR3 DNA reads as TGCAGCGTTGTAGTTAAGACCTACGAGCAGTACTTC.

This rearrangement joins TRBV28 to TRBJ1-4; TRBD1 is a possible D gene (6 bases). Germline lookup yields CDR1 MDHEN and CDR2 SYDVKM. V was cut by 10 bases and J by 6 bases, with 18 bases left in between. The CDR3 covers 14 residues. The CDR3 region is CATPPDRPDEKLFF. The CDR3 region has the DNA TGTGCCACCCCCCCCGACAGGCCTGATGAAAAACTGTTTTTT.

V usage is TRBV10-3 and J usage is TRBJ2-1; no reliable D call. The CDR3 runs to 15 residues. Trimming cost V 0 bases and J 9 bases, with 15 bases left between them. Germline CDR1 reads ENHRY; CDR2 reads SYGVKD. CDR3 DNA sequence: TGTGCCATCAGTGAGTCTAGGCAGGCCGTAGGTGAGCAGTTCTTC. This codes for CAISESRQAVGEQFF.

This CDR3 reads CASSSGGSNQPQHF. The DNA for the CDR3 is TGTGCCAGCAGCTCGGGGGGTAGCAATCAGCCCCAGCATTTT. The chain links TRBV28 to TRBJ1-5; D is perhaps TRBD1 (5 bases). V lost 6 bases and J lost 0, with 9 bases in between. CDR1 is MDHEN and CDR2 is SYDVKM in the germline V gene. CDR3 size: 14 residues.

This chain connects TRBV19 to TRBJ2-3, with TRBD1 as a possible D gene (6 bases). The germline gives CDR1 LNHDA, CDR2 SQIVND (reference sequence). The CDR3 totals 16 residues. With 5 bases removed from V and 0 bases from J, the gap between germline ends came to 15 bases. CDR3 in amino acids: CASSPKQGWSTDTQYF. Written as DNA, the CDR3 is TGTGCCAGTAGTCCGAAACAGGGCTGGAGCACAGATACGCAGTATTTT.

The genes are TRBV5-1 and TRBJ2-5, with D perhaps matching TRBD2 (6 bases). Germline V gives CDR1 SGHRS, CDR2 YFSETQ. The CDR3 is made up of 15 amino acids. V lost 4 bases, J lost 2 bases, and 15 bases lay in between. This CDR3 reads CASSLSGEPQETQYF. CDR3 DNA sequence: TGCGCCAGCAGCCTCTCGGGAGAGCCGCAAGAGACCCAGTACTTC.

This clone was seen only once. The J gene is TRBJ1-1, the V gene TRBV7-2; D uncertain. Germline loops: CDR1 SGHTA, CDR2 FQGNSA. The CDR3 has 13 amino acids. Between the trimmed V and J ends, which lost 7 bases and 4 bases, there was a span of 13 bases. CDR3 protein: CASNLRRATEAFF. CDR3 nucleotides: TGTGCCAGCAACCTCAGGAGGGCCACTGAAGCTTTCTTT.

This clone is a singleton in its sample. J is TRBJ2-5 and V is TRBV27, with 8 bases that match TRBD1. The junction had 6 bases not matched to a gene; V was cut back by 7 bases and J by 2 bases. The CDR3 totals 14 residues. Germline CDR1 and CDR2: MNHEY and SMNVEV (reference sequence). As DNA, the CDR3 is TGTGCCAGCACAGGGGGCGTGGGGCAAGAGACCCAGTACTTC. Its protein product is CASTGGVGQETQYF.

Only one count was recorded for this clone. The V call is TRBV2, the J call TRBJ2-5, with 8 bases that match TRBD2. Per germline, CDR1 SNHLY and CDR2 FYNNEI. J lost 4 bases, V lost 2 bases, and 3 bases had no gene match. The CDR3 spans 14 residues. CDR3 DNA: TGTGCCAGCAGTGAACTCGCGGGGGGAGAGACCCAGTACTTC. Translated, it gives CASSELAGGETQYF.

In nucleotides, the CDR3 is TGTGCCAGCAGTTACGGTCAGATAAGCAATCAGCCCCAGCATTTT. It translates to CASSYGQISNQPQHF. V and J are TRBV6-6 and TRBJ1-5; D unresolved. This CDR3 region has 15 residues. CDR1 is MNHNY, CDR2 SVGAGI, per germline (reference sequence). The V end was cut by 2 bases, the J end by 1 base, with 9 bases between.

This clone was seen only a few times. The chain recombines TRBV28 with TRBJ2-3; possible D gene TRBD2, 6 bases. Trimming took off 6 bases at V and 2 bases at J, with 15 bases between the two ends. CDR1 MDHEN and CDR2 SYDVKM come from the germline V gene. This CDR3 has 15 amino acids. The CDR3 DNA sequence: TGTGCCAGCAGCCCGTCGGGAGCTACCACAGATACGCAGTATTTT. It translates to CASSPSGATTDTQYF.

V usage is TRBV19 and J usage is TRBJ2-1; 9 bases agree with TRBD2. CDR1 and CDR2 from the germline V gene are LNHDA and SQIVND (reference sequence). The CDR3 totals 18 residues. J lost 5 bases, V lost 1 base, and 12 bases had no gene match. CDR3: CASSIGGWPSGDDNEQFF. For the CDR3, the DNA is TGTGCCAGTAGTATAGGGGGGTGGCCTAGCGGGGACGACAATGAGCAGTTCTTC. Complete variable domain (other parts from reference TRBV19 and TRBJ2-1): DGGITQSPKYLFRKEGQNVTLSCEQNLNHDAMYWYRQDPGQGLRLIYYSQIVNDFQKGDIAEGYSVSREKKESFPLTVTSAQKNPTAFYLCASSIGGWPSGDDNEQFFGPGTRLTVL.

V gene TRBV4-1 combines with J gene TRBJ2-5; D might be TRBD2 (6 bases). The CDR3 totals 13 residues. CDR1 is MGHRA and CDR2 is YSYEKL in the germline V gene. V was shortened by 4 bases and J by 11 bases, with 17 bases between the two germline ends. The CDR3 here is CASSPRGIREQYF. The CDR3 region has the DNA TGCGCCAGCAGCCCCCGTGGGATCCGGGAGCAGTACTTC.

V and J are TRBV28 and TRBJ1-5; weak D call: TRBD1 (6 bases). This CDR3 is 14 amino acids long. V lost 6 bases and J 4 bases, leaving 13 bases between the germline ends. Germline V gene lookup returns CDR1 MDHEN and CDR2 SYDVKM. The CDR3 region has the DNA TGTGCCAGCAGCCCGGGGACACCTAATCAGCCCCAGCATTTT. Protein sequence: CASSPGTPNQPQHF.

This chain uses TRBV30 with TRBJ2-3, with D perhaps matching TRBD2 (6 bases). Trimming cost V 2 bases and J 3 bases, with 15 bases left between them. The CDR3 extends over 15 amino acids. The V gene's germline CDR1 is GTSNPN and CDR2 SVGIG (reference sequence). CDR3 sequence (DNA): TGTGCCTGGAGTCGGAGGGGCTTTAAAACAGATACGCAGTATTTT. Protein sequence: CAWSRRGFKTDTQYF.

V is TRBV6-1 and J is TRBJ2-1; TRBD2 aligns across 10 bases. This CDR3 region has 16 residues. Germline V gene sequence: CDR1 MNHNS, CDR2 SASEGT. With V trimmed by 2 bases and J by 8 bases, 9 bases remained unmatched. The CDR3 protein is CASSELLGLAGDEQFF. In nucleotides, the CDR3 is TGTGCCAGCAGTGAACTCTTAGGGCTAGCGGGAGATGAGCAGTTCTTC.

The chain links TRBV5-1 to TRBJ2-7; 9 positions match TRBD2. Germline V gene lookup returns CDR1 SGHRS and CDR2 YFSETQ. The CDR3 totals 13 residues. V trimming: 8 bases; J trimming: 5 bases; junction bases outside the gene matches: 8. For the CDR3, the DNA is TGCGCCAGTAATCGCGGGGGGGCGGACGAGCAGTACTTC. It yields the protein CASNRGGADEQYF.

The chain carries TRBV5-4 and TRBJ2-5; the D gene is possibly TRBD2 (7 bases). V dropped 4 bases and J dropped 5 bases, with 21 bases sitting between them. CDR1 SGHNT and CDR2 YYREEE come from the germline V gene (reference sequence). This CDR3 has 16 residues. The CDR3 sequence: CASSPEGGSLRETQYF. For the CDR3, the DNA is TGTGCCAGCAGCCCCGAGGGGGGGAGTCTTAGGGAGACCCAGTACTTC.

The rearrangement joins TRBV29-1 to TRBJ2-4; perhaps TRBD1 as D (6 bases). This CDR3 is 14 amino acids long. CDR1 SQVTM and CDR2 ANQGSEA come from the germline V gene. V lost 6 bases and J 1 base, leaving 13 bases between the germline ends. The CDR3 spells CSVWGQGAKNIQYF. The CDR3 nucleotides are TGCAGCGTGTGGGGTCAGGGGGCCAAAAACATTCAGTACTTC.

The J gene is TRBJ1-5, the V gene TRBV7-8, with 9 bases that match TRBD1. With V trimmed by 2 bases and J by 6 bases, 2 bases remained unmatched. Germline V gene lookup returns CDR1 SGHVS and CDR2 FQNEAQ. The CDR3 totals 14 residues. The CDR3 region is CASSLHRGPQPQHF. CDR3 in DNA: TGTGCCAGCAGCTTACACAGGGGGCCTCAGCCCCAGCATTTT.

The chain combines TRBV4-1 with TRBJ1-2; 8 nucleotides align to TRBD1. V lost 0 bases to trimming and J lost 9 bases; unmatched junction nucleotides: 3. This CDR3 comprises 13 residues. The germline V gene encodes CDR1 MGHRA and CDR2 YSYEKL. The CDR3 DNA sequence: TGCGCCAGCAGCCAAGAACAGGGGGAAAGCTACACCTTC. Its translation: CASSQEQGESYTF.

The V call is TRBV11-3, the J call TRBJ2-1; 7 positions agree with TRBD2. Germline values: CDR1 SGHNT, CDR2 YENEEA. This CDR3 region has 15 residues. J was trimmed by 2 bases and V by 1 base; bases with no gene match: 2. The CDR3: CASSLGGRAYNEQFF. In DNA, the CDR3 is TGTGCCAGCAGCTTAGGAGGGAGGGCCTACAATGAGCAGTTCTTC.

The J gene is TRBJ2-5, the V gene TRBV6-6, with D perhaps TRBD2 (6 bases). The last part of the DNA fits TRBJ2-7 better; the J call may be wrong. Germline V gives CDR1 MNHNY, CDR2 SVGAGI (reference sequence). The CDR3 spans 15 residues. The CDR3 protein is CASTQERGGDYEQYF. CDR3 sequence (DNA): TGTGCCAGCACCCAGGAGAGGGGCGGGGACTACGAGCAGTACTTC.

V and J are TRBV15 and TRBJ2-3, with D possibly being TRBD2 (5 bases). The CDR3 totals 14 residues. Germline CDR1 reads LNHNV; CDR2 reads YYDKDF (reference sequence). Deletions cut 8 bases from V and 0 bases from J, with 12 bases between. Written as DNA, the CDR3 is TGTGCCACCCAAGCGGATGGGAGCACAGATACGCAGTATTTT. This translates into CATQADGSTDTQYF. Drawing the rest from reference TRBV15 and TRBJ2-3, the complete variable domain is DAMVIQNPRYQVTQFGKPVTLSCSQTLNHNVMYWYQQKSSQAPKLLFHYYDKDFNNEADTPDNFQSRRPNTSFCFLDIRSPGLGDTAMYLCATQADGSTDTQYFGPGTRLTVL.

The V and J genes are TRBV11-2 and TRBJ2-1; D perhaps matches TRBD1 (5 bases). Trimming shortened V by 9 bases and J by 6 bases, and 24 bases separated the two germline ends. Germline V gene lookup returns CDR1 SGHAT and CDR2 FQNNGV. This CDR3 contains 16 residues. CDR3 region: CASFNPLGLGVNEQFF. CDR3 coding DNA: TGTGCCAGTTTTAACCCTCTGGGGCTGGGTGTCAATGAGCAGTTCTTC.

The J gene is TRBJ1-6, the V gene TRBV25-1, with D maybe TRBD1 (6 bases). Germline V gene lookup returns CDR1 MGHDK and CDR2 SYGVNS. Trimming stripped 7 bases from V and 9 bases from J, with 16 bases between. The CDR3 spans 14 residues. The CDR3 reads CASTTGPDASPLHF. The CDR3 coding sequence is TGTGCCAGCACAACAGGGCCTGATGCTTCACCCCTCCACTTT.